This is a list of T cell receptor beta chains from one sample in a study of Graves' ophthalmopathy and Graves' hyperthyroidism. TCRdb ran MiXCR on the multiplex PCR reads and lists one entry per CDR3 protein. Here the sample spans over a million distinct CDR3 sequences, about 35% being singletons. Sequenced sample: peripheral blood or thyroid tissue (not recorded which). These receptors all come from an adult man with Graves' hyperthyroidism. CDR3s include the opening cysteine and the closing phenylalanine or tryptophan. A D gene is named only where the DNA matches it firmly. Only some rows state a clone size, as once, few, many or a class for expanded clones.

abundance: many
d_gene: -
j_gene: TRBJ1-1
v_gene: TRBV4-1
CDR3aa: CASSQDTTDPEAFF
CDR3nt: TGCGCCAGCAGCCAAGATACAACGGATCCTGAAGCTTTCTTT

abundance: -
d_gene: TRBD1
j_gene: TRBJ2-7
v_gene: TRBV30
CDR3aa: CAWVRSGTGNDGQYF
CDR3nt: TGTGCCTGGGTCAGGTCCGGGACAGGGAATGACGGGCAGTACTTC

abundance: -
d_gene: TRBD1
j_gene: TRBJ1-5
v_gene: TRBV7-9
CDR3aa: CASSLEGGQGFQPQHF
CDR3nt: TGTGCCAGCAGCTTGGAGGGGGGACAGGGGTTTCAGCCCCAGCATTTT

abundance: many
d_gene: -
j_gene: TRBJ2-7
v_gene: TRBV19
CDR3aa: CASSTTVSYEQYF
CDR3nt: TGTGCCAGTAGTACGACAGTTTCCTACGAGCAGTACTTC

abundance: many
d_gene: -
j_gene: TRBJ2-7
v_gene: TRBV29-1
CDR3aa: CSVRGSGEQYF
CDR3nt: TGCAGCGTTAGAGGTTCCGGCGAGCAGTACTTC

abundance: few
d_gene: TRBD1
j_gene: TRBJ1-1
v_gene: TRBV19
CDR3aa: CASSPRTGALNTEAFF
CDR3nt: TGTGCCAGTAGTCCCCGGACAGGGGCCCTTAACACTGAAGCTTTCTTT

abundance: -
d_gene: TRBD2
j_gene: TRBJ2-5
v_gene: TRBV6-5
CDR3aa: CASSSPRSGRAIGTNVETQYF
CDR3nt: TGTGCCAGCAGTTCCCCCAGGAGCGGGAGGGCCATAGGCACCAATGTAGAGACCCAGTACTTC

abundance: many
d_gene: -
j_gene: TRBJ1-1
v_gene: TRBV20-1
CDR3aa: CSAPGGGTEAFF
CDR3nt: TGCAGTGCGCCCGGGGGGGGGACTGAAGCTTTCTTT

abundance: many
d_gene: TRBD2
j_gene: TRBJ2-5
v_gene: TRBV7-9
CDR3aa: CASSLQAGEETQYF
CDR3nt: TGTGCCAGCAGCTTGCAAGCGGGAGAAGAGACCCAGTACTTC

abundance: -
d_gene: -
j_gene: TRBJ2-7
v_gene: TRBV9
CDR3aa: CASSTGGWGSYEQYF
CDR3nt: TGTGCCAGCAGTACCGGAGGATGGGGATCCTACGAGCAGTACTTC

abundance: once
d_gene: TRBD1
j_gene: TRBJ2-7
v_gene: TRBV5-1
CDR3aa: CASSLDTGGSYEQYF
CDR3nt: TGCGCCAGCAGCTTGGATACAGGGGGCAGCTACGAGCAGTACTTC

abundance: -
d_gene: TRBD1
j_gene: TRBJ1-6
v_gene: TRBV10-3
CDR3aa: CAISEGTGSSPLHF
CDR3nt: TGTGCCATCAGTGAGGGGACAGGGAGTTCACCCCTCCACTTT

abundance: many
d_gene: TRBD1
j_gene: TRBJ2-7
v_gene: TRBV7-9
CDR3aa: CASSPQQGLYEQYF
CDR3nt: TGTGCCAGCAGCCCACAACAGGGGTTGTACGAGCAGTACTTC

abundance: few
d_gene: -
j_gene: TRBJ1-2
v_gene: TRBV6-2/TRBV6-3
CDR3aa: CASSHDGDGYTF
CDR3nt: TGTGCCAGCAGCCACGACGGAGATGGCTACACCTTC

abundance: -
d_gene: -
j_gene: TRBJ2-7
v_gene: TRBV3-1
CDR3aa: CASSHTTSDEQYF
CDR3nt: TGTGCCAGCAGCCACACAACAAGTGACGAGCAGTACTTC

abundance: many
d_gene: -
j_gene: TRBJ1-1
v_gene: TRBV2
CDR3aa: CASSVHVQGWVVNTEAFF
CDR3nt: TGTGCCAGCAGTGTACATGTACAGGGTTGGGTGGTGAACACTGAAGCTTTCTTT

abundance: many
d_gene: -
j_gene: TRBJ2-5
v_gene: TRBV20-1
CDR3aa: CSARDDGSLETQYF
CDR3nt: TGCAGTGCTAGAGATGACGGCAGTTTGGAGACCCAGTACTTC

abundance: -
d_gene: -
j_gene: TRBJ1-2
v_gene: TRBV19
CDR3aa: CASSAARGGYTF
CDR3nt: TGTGCCAGTAGTGCAGCCAGGGGTGGCTACACCTTC

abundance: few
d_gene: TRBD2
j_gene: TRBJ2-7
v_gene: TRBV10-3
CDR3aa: CASSGSGRAWEQYF
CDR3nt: TGTGCCAGCAGTGGTAGCGGGAGGGCCTGGGAGCAGTACTTC

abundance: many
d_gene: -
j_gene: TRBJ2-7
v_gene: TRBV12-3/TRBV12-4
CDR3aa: CASGTHPYEQYF
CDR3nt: TGTGCCAGCGGGACTCATCCCTACGAGCAGTACTTC

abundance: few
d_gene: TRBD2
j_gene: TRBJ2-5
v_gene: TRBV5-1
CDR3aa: CASSTRLSGSGQTQYF
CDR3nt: TGCGCCAGCAGCACGAGACTTAGCGGGAGTGGGCAGACCCAGTACTTC

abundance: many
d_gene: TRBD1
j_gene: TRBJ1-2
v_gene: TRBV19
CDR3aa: CASTRQGTYGYTF
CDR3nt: TGTGCCAGTACGAGACAGGGGACGTATGGCTACACCTTC

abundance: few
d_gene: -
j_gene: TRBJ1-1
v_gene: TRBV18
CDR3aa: CASSPKGQNTEAFF
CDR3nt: TGTGCCAGCTCACCCAAAGGACAGAACACTGAAGCTTTCTTT

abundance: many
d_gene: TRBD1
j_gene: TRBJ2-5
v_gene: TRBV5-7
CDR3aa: CASSLPRDRGQETQYF
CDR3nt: TGTGCCAGCAGCTTACCCCGGGACAGGGGACAAGAGACCCAGTACTTC

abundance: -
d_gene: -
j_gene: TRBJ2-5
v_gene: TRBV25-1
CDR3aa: CASSRSPGVGETQYF
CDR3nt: TGTGCCAGCAGCCGGTCCCCCGGGGTAGGGGAGACCCAGTACTTC

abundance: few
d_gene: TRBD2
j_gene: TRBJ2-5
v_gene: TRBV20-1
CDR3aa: CSARDLGGSQETQYF
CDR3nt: TGCAGTGCTAGAGATCTTGGCGGGAGTCAAGAGACCCAGTACTTC

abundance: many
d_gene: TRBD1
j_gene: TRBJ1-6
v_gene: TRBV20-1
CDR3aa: CTTQGLRSPLHF
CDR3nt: TGCACGACACAGGGGCTTCGCTCACCCCTCCACTTT

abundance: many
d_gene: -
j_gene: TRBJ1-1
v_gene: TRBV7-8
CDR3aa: CASSLMGEGAVWVTEAFF
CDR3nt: TGTGCCAGCAGCTTAATGGGGGAGGGCGCGGTGTGGGTCACTGAAGCTTTCTTT

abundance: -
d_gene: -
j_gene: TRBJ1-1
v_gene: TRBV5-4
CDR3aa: CASSLRLTMNTEAFF
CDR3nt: TGTGCCAGCAGCTTGCGCCTCACCATGAACACTGAAGCTTTCTTT

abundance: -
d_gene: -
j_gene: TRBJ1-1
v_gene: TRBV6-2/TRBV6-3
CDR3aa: CASSFRPDTEAFF
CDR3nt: TGTGCCAGCAGTTTCCGACCCGACACTGAAGCTTTCTTT

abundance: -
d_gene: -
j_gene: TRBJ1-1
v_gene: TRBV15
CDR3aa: CATSRDLGGNTEAFF
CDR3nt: TGTGCCACCAGCAGAGATCTAGGGGGAAACACTGAAGCTTTCTTT

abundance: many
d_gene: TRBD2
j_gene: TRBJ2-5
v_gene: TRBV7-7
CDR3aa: CASSPRGGSFETQYF
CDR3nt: TGTGCCAGCAGCCCTCGGGGGGGATCATTTGAGACCCAGTACTTC

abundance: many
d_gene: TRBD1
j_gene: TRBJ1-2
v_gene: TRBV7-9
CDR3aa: CASSLVGTANGYTF
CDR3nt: TGTGCCAGCAGCTTAGTCGGGACAGCGAATGGCTACACCTTC

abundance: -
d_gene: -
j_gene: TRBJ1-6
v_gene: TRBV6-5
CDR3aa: CASTRIPDSPLHF
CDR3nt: TGTGCCAGCACCAGGATTCCGGATTCACCCCTCCACTTT

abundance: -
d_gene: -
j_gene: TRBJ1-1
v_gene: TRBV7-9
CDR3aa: CASSFWAGVSEAFF
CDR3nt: TGTGCCAGCAGCTTCTGGGCAGGGGTCTCTGAAGCTTTCTTT

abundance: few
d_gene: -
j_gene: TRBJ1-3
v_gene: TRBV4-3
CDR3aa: CASSQSGTGNTIYF
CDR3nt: TGCGCCAGCAGCCAATCCGGGACTGGAAACACCATATATTTT

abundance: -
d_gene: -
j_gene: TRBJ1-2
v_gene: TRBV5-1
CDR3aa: CASSTPTPGCTF
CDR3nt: TGCGCCAGCAGCACGCCGACCCCTGGCTGCACCTTC

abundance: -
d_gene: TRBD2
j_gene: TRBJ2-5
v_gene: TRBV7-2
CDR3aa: CASSAGDYEETQYF
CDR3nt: TGTGCCAGCAGCGCCGGGGACTATGAAGAGACCCAGTACTTC

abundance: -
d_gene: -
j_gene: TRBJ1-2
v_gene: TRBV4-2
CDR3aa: CASSPEQTTNYGYTF
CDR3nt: TGTGCCAGCAGCCCCGAGCAAACCACTAACTATGGCTACACCTTC

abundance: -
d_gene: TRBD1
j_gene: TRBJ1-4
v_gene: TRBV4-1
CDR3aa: CASSQTGADEKLFF
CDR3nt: TGCGCCAGCAGCCAAACAGGGGCTGATGAAAAACTGTTTTTT

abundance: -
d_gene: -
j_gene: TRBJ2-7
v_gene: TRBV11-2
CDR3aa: CASNRGMTYEQYF
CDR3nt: TGTGCCAGCAACCGGGGCATGACCTACGAGCAGTACTTC

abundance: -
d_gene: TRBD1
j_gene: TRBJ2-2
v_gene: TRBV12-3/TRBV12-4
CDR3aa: CASSPSDRAFGGELFF
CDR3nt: TGTGCCAGCAGTCCCTCGGACAGGGCATTCGGCGGGGAGCTGTTTTTT

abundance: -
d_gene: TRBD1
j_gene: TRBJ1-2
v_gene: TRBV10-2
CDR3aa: CASSEGQGVNYGYTF
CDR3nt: TGCGCCAGCAGTGAGGGACAGGGGGTAAACTATGGCTACACCTTC

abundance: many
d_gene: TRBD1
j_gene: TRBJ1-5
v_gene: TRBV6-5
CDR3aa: CASSSQGVLSNQPQHF
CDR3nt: TGTGCCAGCAGTTCTCAGGGGGTGCTTAGCAATCAGCCCCAGCATTTT

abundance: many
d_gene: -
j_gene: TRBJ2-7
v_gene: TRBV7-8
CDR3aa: CASSSVAGEQYF
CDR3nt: TGTGCCAGCAGCTCCGTGGCTGGAGAGCAGTACTTC

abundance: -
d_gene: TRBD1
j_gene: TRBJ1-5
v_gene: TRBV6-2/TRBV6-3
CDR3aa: CASTDRENQPQHF
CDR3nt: TGTGCCAGCACGGACAGGGAGAATCAGCCCCAGCATTTT

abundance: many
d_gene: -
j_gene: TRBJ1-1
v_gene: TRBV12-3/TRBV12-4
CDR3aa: CASSMGGTEAFF
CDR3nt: TGTGCCAGTAGTATGGGGGGGACTGAAGCTTTCTTT

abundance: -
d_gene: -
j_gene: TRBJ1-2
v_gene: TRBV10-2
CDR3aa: CASSGTETNYGYTF
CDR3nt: TGCGCCAGCAGTGGGACAGAAACTAACTATGGCTACACCTTC

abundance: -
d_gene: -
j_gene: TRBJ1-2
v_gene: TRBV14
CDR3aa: CASSQGLASYGYTF
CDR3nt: TGTGCCAGCAGCCAAGGACTAGCGTCCTATGGCTACACCTTC

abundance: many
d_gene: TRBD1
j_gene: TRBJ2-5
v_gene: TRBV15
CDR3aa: CATSRGDRGDETQYF
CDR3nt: TGTGCCACCAGCAGAGGAGACAGGGGGGATGAGACCCAGTACTTC